Presented here are 12 T cell receptor beta chains from one specimen sequenced in a study of response to subunit inactivated influenza vaccine. TCRdb called the RT-PCR reads again in MiXCR, with one record for every CDR3 protein. The data show approximately 480,000 distinct CDR3 sequences, with approximately 11% seen just once and about 12% held by the top ten. The material was PBMCs from blood, obtained about 40 days after vaccination. The receptors originated from a man aged 50-59 years who received an inactivated influenza vaccine.

The chain has TRBV5-1 and TRBJ2-2, with D unclear. This CDR3 contains 14 residues. The germline CDR1 and CDR2 sequences are SGHRS and YFSETQ. V lost 7 bases, J lost 0 bases, and 10 bases lay in between. CDR3 in amino acids: CASVHSPNTGELFF. The CDR3 DNA follows: TGCGCCAGCGTACATAGTCCGAACACCGGGGAGCTGTTTTTT. Based on the CDR3 plus reference TRBV5-1 and TRBJ2-2, the full variable domain is KAGVTQTPRYLIKTRGQQVTLSCSPISGHRSVSWYQQTPGQGLQFLFEYFSETQRNKGNFPGRFSGRQFSNSRSEMNVSTLELGDSALYLCASVHSPNTGELFFGEGSRLTVL.

J is TRBJ2-3 and V is TRBV20-1; 10 positions match TRBD2. The V gene end was trimmed by 2 bases and the J gene end by 2 bases; junction bases not matched to a gene: 7. The CDR3 spans 16 residues. Germline CDR1 DFQATT, CDR2 SNEGSKA (reference sequence). CDR3 bases: TGCAGTGCTAGATCCGCACTAGCGGGGTACACAGATACGCAGTATTTT. Translation: CSARSALAGYTDTQYF.

This clonotype was recorded a few times. V gene TRBV27 combines with J gene TRBJ2-7; 7 bases are a match to TRBD1. Germline trimming cut 7 bases from V and 5 bases from J; bases unmatched to any gene: 11. CDR1 and CDR2 (germline): MNHEY, SMNVEV (reference sequence). The CDR3 is 14 amino acids. The CDR3 loop reads CASTPQTGPHEQYF. CDR3 nucleotides: TGTGCCAGCACCCCGCAGACAGGGCCCCACGAGCAGTACTTC.

The chain links TRBV20-1 to TRBJ2-3; 7 bases match TRBD1. V lost 6 bases to trimming and J lost 5 bases; unmatched junction nucleotides: 11. CDR1 and CDR2 from the germline V gene are DFQATT and SNEGSKA (reference sequence). CDR3 length: 14 amino acids. CDR3 DNA sequence: TGCAGTGCCAGACCCGGGACAGCCGGAGATACGCAGTATTTT. Translating gives CSARPGTAGDTQYF.

This clonotype was observed many times. The chain recombines TRBV24-1 with TRBJ1-2; unclear D gene. The CDR3 extends over 14 amino acids. Looked up from germline, CDR1 is KGHDR and CDR2 is SFDVKD. V was pared by 4 bases and J by 2 bases, with 10 bases between. The CDR3 region has the DNA TGTGCCACCAGTGACTGGACGGAAAACTATGGCTACACCTTC. It encodes CATSDWTENYGYTF.

This clonotype has at least ten counts. The gene calls are TRBV24-1 and TRBJ2-3, with 10 nucleotides matching TRBD2. CDR1 is KGHDR and CDR2 is SFDVKD in the germline V gene. This CDR3 contains 16 residues. The V segment lost 7 bases and the J segment 2 bases; nucleotides outside the gene matches: 8. CDR3 loop: CATSQQGLADTDTQYF. CDR3 sequence (DNA): TGTGCCACCAGCCAGCAAGGACTAGCGGACACAGATACGCAGTATTTT.

The chain joins TRBV20-1 to TRBJ2-7, with TRBD2 matching 11 bases. The V and J ends lost 5 bases and 6 bases, in that order; junction bases with no gene match: 6. Looked up from germline, CDR1 is DFQATT and CDR2 is SNEGSKA (reference sequence). The CDR3 totals 13 residues. The CDR3 loop is CSAVTSGISEQYF. For the CDR3, the DNA is TGCAGTGCTGTGACTAGCGGGATTAGCGAGCAGTACTTC.

In its sample, this clonotype was seen many times. The V call is TRBV5-1, the J call TRBJ2-7; D tentatively fits TRBD1 or TRBD2 (5 bases each). CDR1 and CDR2 from the germline V gene are SGHRS and YFSETQ. V was trimmed by 3 bases and J by 5 bases, leaving 15 bases between them. The CDR3 covers 14 residues. The CDR3 region has the DNA TGCGCCAGCAGCTGGCAGGGAGCCGGAGACGAGCAGTACTTC. Amino acid sequence: CASSWQGAGDEQYF.

This clonotype was picked up a small number of times. The CDR3 sequence: CASSSNPGPYEQYF. The CDR3 DNA reads as TGTGCCAGCAGCTCCAACCCGGGGCCCTACGAGCAGTACTTC. The V and J genes are TRBV12-3 or TRBV12-4 and TRBJ2-7; the D gene could be TRBD1 or TRBD2 (5 bases each). CDR3 size: 14 residues. Trimming removed 6 bases from V and 2 bases from J, with 14 bases in between.

The table lists this clonotype with many counts. The chain is built from TRBV10-2 and TRBJ2-7; 7 bases agree with TRBD2. Trimming took 8 bases from V and 0 from J; bases not matched to a gene: 7. The CDR3 totals 14 residues. Germline V gives CDR1 WSHSY, CDR2 SAAADI. DNA of the CDR3: TGCGCCAGCCGGTCTAGCGGCGTCTCCTACGAGCAGTACTTC. Translation: CASRSSGVSYEQYF.

This clonotype was seen many times. This chain uses TRBV7-2 with TRBJ2-7; weak D call: TRBD2 (5 bases). Germline CDR1 reads SGHTA; CDR2 reads FQGNSA. Trimming left V 8 bases short and J 3 bases short, with 11 bases between. This CDR3 has 12 amino acids. The CDR3 protein is CASGWGDYEQYF. The DNA for the CDR3 is TGTGCCAGCGGGTGGGGAGACTACGAGCAGTACTTC.

This clonotype was detected once. The V call is TRBV3-1, the J call TRBJ2-1; TRBD2 might be the D (5 bases). Trimming removed 5 bases at V and 5 bases at J, with 22 bases between. CDR3 length: 17 amino acids. Germline CDR1 LGHDT, CDR2 YNNKEL (reference sequence). CDR3 in amino acids: CASSKTAWELTHNEQFF. The CDR3 DNA is TGTGCCAGCAGCAAAACGGCGTGGGAGCTTACTCACAATGAGCAGTTCTTC.